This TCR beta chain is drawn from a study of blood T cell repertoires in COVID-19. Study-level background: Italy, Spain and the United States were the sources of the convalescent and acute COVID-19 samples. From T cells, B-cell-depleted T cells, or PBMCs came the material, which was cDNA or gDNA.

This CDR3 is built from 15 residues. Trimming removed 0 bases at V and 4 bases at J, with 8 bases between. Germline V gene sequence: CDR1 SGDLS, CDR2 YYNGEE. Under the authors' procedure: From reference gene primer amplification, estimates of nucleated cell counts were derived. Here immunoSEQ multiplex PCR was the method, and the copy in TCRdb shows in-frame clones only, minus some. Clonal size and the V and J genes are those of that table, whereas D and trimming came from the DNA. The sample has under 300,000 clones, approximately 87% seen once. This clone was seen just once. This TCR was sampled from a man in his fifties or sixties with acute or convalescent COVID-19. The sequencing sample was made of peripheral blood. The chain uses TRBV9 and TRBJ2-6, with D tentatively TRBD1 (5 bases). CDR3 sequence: CASSVVGQGANVLTF. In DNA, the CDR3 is TGTGCCAGCAGCGTAGTGGGGCAAGGGGCCAACGTCCTGACTTTC.